This TCR beta chain was identified during a study of post-analysis software for immune sequencing data. Study in general: Patients had relapsing-remitting, secondary progressive or progressive-relapsing multiple sclerosis; some lacked subtype. General study points: There was significantly lower normalized Chao1 diversity in multiple sclerosis patients than in controls. Five TRBV segments were significantly more frequent in patients than in controls. TRBV5-6, TRBV5-1 and TRBV20-1 were among these segments. Under the F measure, samples that were prepared in one batch clustered strongly together.

Libraries were made from TCR beta cDNA, and they carried unique molecular identifiers. Between roughly 1 and 10 million T cells gave rise to approximately 520,000 cDNA molecules. TCRdb independently ran MiXCR on the PCR reads; one entry per CDR3 protein. This sample has more than 500,000 distinct CDR3 sequences, with 34% found just once. Points on this clonotype: What it recognizes is unknown.

CDR3 length equals 14 residues. From germline, CDR1 is SQVTM and CDR2 ANQGSEA. V was shortened by 1 base and J by 3 bases, with 12 bases between the two germline ends. Sample: blood. The clonotype was recovered from a girl aged 2-17 years with multiple sclerosis. This chain uses TRBV29-1 with TRBJ1-2; D ambiguous. CDR3 loop: CSVEGAPTYYGYTF. CDR3 sequence (DNA): TGCAGCGTTGAAGGGGCCCCGACCTACTATGGCTACACCTTC.